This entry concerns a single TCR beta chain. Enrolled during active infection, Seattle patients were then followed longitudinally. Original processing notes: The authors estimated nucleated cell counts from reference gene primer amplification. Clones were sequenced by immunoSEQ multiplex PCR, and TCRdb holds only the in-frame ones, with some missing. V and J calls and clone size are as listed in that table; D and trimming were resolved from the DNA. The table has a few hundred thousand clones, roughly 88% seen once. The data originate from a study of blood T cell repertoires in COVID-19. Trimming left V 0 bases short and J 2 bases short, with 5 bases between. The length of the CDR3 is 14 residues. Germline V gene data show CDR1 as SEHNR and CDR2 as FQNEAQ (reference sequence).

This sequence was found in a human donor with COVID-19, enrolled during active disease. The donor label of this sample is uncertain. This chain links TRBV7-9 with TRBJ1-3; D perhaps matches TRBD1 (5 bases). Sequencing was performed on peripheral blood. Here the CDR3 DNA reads TGTGCCAGCAGCTTAGCAGGGGCTGGAAACACCATATATTTT. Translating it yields CASSLAGAGNTIYF.